The 5 T cell receptor beta chains listed next were all sequenced from one sample in a study of blood T cell repertoires in COVID-19. Clones were read by immunoSEQ multiplex PCR, and TCRdb kept only the in-frame ones, dropping some. The table lists around 18,000 clones, 77% of them singletons. Sequencing was done on a sample of peripheral blood. Receptor source: a man aged 65-85 years with COVID-19, enrolled during active disease.

The chain joins TRBV18 to TRBJ2-3, with 10 bases aligning to TRBD2. The ends lost 0 bases at V and 6 bases at J; junction bases unmatched: 6. CDR1 KGHSH and CDR2 LQKENI come from the germline V gene. The CDR3 spans 16 residues. The CDR3 loop reads CASSPPASGSPDTQYF. The CDR3 DNA reads as TGTGCCAGCTCACCACCGGCTAGCGGGAGCCCCGATACGCAGTATTTT.

This clone has a handful of counts. The V gene is TRBV7-8, the J gene TRBJ2-5, with D maybe TRBD2 (6 bases). CDR1 and CDR2 (germline): SGHVS, FQNEAQ. CDR3 size: 13 residues. V was cut by 4 bases and J by 5 bases, with 11 bases left in between. This chain's CDR3 is CASSWVSGETQYF. Written as DNA, the CDR3 is TGTGCCAGCAGCTGGGTGAGCGGGGAGACCCAGTACTTC.

This clone was seen only a few times. The chain recombines TRBV6-6 with TRBJ2-5; 8 positions agree with TRBD1. From germline, CDR1 is MNHNY and CDR2 SVGAGI (reference sequence). The CDR3 is made up of 14 amino acids. V trimming: 6 bases; J trimming: 5 bases; junction bases outside the gene matches: 8. The CDR3 here is CASRTGTGVETQYF. The CDR3 DNA reads as TGTGCCAGCAGAACCGGGACAGGTGTCGAGACCCAGTACTTC.

The gene calls are TRBV4-2 and TRBJ2-7; the match to TRBD2 covers 8 bases. Germline V gene data show CDR1 as LGHNA and CDR2 as YNFKEQ. The CDR3 covers 16 residues. Trimming cost V 1 base and J 3 bases; bases outside gene matches: 8. Here the CDR3 DNA reads TGTGCCAGCAGCCAAGCCAATGTAGCGGGAAACTACGAGCAGTACTTC. As protein: CASSQANVAGNYEQYF.

The rearrangement joins TRBV5-8 to TRBJ2-7; D is perhaps TRBD2 (6 bases). V was shortened by 2 bases and J by 3 bases, with 15 bases between the two germline ends. The CDR3 runs to 15 residues. Germline assignment: CDR1 SGHTS and CDR2 YDEGEE. CDR3 nucleotides: TGTGCCAGCAGCTTCCTTTTGAGGGGACTCTACGAGCAGTACTTC. Translating gives CASSFLLRGLYEQYF.